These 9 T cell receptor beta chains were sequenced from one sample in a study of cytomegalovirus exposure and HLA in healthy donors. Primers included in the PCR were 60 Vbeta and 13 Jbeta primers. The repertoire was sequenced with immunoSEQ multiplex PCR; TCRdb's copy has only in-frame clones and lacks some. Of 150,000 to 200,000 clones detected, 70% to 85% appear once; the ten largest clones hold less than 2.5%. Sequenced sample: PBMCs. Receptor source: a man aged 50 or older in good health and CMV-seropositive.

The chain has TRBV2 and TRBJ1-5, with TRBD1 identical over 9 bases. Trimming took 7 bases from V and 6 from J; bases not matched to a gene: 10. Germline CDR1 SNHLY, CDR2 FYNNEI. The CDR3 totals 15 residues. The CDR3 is CASNRDREAVQPQHF. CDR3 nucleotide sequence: TGTGCCAGCAACCGGGACAGGGAGGCAGTTCAGCCCCAGCATTTT.

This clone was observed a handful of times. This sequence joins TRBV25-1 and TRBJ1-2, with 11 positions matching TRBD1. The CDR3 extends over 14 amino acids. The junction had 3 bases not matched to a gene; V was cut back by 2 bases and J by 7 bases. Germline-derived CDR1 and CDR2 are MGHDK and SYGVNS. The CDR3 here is CASSEGQGASGYTF. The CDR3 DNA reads TGTGCCAGCAGTGAAGGACAGGGGGCTTCTGGCTACACCTTC.

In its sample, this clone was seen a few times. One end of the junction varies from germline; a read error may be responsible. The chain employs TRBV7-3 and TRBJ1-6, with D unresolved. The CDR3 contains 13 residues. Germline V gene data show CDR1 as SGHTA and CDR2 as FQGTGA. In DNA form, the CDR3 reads TGTGCCAGCAGCTCCGATTATAGTTCACCCCTCCACTTT. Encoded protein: CASSSDYSSPLHF.

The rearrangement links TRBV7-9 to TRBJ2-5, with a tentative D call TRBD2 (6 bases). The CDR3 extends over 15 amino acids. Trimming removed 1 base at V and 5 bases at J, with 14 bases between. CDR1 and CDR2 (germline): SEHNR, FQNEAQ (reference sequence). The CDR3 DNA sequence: TGTGCCAGCAGCTTAGGGGCTAGCGCTGCGGAGACCCAGTACTTC. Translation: CASSLGASAAETQYF.

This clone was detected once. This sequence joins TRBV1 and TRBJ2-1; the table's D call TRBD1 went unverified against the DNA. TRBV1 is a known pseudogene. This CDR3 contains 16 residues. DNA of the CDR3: TGCACCAGCAGCCAAGATCAGGGACAGTTAAACAATGAGCAGTTCTTC. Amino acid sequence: CTSSQDQGQLNNEQFF.

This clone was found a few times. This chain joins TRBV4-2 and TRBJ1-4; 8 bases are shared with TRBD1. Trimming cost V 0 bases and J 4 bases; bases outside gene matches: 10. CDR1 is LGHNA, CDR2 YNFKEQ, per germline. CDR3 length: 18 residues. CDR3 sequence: CASSQDLAGGGNNEKLFF. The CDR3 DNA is TGTGCCAGCAGCCAAGATTTGGCAGGGGGCGGTAATAATGAAAAACTGTTTTTT.

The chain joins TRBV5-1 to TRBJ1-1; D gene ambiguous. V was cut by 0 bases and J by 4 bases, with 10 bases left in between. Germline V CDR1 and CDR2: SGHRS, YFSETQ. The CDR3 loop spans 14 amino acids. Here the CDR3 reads CASSLGEVGTEAFF. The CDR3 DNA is TGCGCCAGCAGCTTGGGTGAGGTCGGCACTGAAGCTTTCTTT.

This CDR3 reads CAWSVGGGAFNEQFF. In DNA, the CDR3 is TGTGCCTGGAGTGTAGGAGGGGGGGCCTTTAATGAGCAGTTCTTC. The chain links TRBV30 to TRBJ2-1; TRBD2 is a possible D gene (7 bases). V was pared by 0 bases and J by 7 bases, with 16 bases between. The CDR3 is made up of 15 amino acids. Per the germline V gene, CDR1 is GTSNPN and CDR2 is SVGIG (reference sequence).

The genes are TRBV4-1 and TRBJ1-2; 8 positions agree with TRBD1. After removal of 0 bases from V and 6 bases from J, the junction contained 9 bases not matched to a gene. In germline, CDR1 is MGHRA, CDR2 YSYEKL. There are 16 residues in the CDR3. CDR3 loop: CASSQEGSRQGHGYTF. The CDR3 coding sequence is TGCGCCAGCAGCCAAGAAGGGAGTAGACAGGGGCATGGCTACACCTTC.